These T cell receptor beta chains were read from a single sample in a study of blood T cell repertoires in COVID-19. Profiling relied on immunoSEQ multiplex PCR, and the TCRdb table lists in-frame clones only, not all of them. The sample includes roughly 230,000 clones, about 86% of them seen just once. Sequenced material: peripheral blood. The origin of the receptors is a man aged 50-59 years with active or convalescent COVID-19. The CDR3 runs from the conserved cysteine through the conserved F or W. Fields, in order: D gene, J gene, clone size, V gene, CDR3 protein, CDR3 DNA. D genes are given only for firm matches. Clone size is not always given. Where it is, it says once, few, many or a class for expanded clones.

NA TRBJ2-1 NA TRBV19 CASSVVRGEEQFF TGTGCCAGTAGTGTCGTACGGGGTGAGGAGCAGTTCTTC
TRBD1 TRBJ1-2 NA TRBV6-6 CASSLGQSYTF TGTGCCAGCAGTTTGGGACAGAGCTACACCTTC
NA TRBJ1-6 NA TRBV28 CASSDRRSYNSPLHF TGTGCCAGCAGTGACAGGCGGTCATATAATTCACCCCTCCACTTT
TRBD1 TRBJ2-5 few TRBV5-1 CASSWGQGLETQYF TGCGCCAGCAGCTGGGGACAGGGACTAGAGACCCAGTACTTC
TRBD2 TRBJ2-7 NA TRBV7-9 CASSPRTSSEQYF TGTGCCAGCAGCCCCCGGACTAGCAGCGAGCAGTACTTC
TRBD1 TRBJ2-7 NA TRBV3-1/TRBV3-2 CASSHPVHPQGADEQYF TGTGCCAGCAGCCACCCTGTCCACCCCCAGGGGGCAGACGAGCAGTACTTC
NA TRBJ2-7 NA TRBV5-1 CASSWIGGQTYEQYF TGCGCCAGCAGCTGGATCGGGGGACAGACCTACGAGCAGTACTTC
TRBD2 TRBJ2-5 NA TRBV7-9 CASSLDRRGGRETQYF TGTGCCAGCAGCTTAGATCGGCGGGGGGGCCGGGAGACCCAGTACTTC
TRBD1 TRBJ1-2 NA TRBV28 CASRGTGDYGYTF TGTGCCAGCAGGGGGACAGGGGACTATGGCTACACCTTC
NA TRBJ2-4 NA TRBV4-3 CASSQEHDLNIQYF TGCGCCAGCAGCCAAGAACACGACTTAAACATTCAGTACTTC
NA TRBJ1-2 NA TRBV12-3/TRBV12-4 CASSLGGNYGYTF TGTGCCAGCAGTTTAGGTGGCAACTATGGCTACACCTTC
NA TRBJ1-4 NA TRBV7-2 CASSREAREKLFF TGTGCCAGCAGCCGGGAGGCGAGAGAAAAACTGTTTTTT
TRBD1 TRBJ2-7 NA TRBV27 CASSLDRGGEQYF TGTGCCAGCAGTTTAGACAGGGGGGGCGAGCAGTACTTC
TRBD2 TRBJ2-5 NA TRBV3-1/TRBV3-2 CASSEWWMSGELQETQYF TGTGCCAGCAGCGAATGGTGGATGAGCGGGGAGCTCCAAGAGACCCAGTACTTC
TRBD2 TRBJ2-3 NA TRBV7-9 CASSLGRVGGLALTDTQYF TGTGCCAGCAGCTTAGGGCGGGTCGGAGGACTAGCTCTCACAGATACGCAGTATTTT
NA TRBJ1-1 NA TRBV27 CASGQGGNTEAFF TGTGCCAGCGGGCAAGGGGGGAACACTGAAGCTTTCTTT
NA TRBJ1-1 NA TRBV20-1 CSARDGLRAFF TGCAGTGCTAGAGACGGACTGCGGGCTTTCTTT
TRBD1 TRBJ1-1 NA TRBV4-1 CASSPDLDRDGKAFF TGCGCCAGCAGCCCAGATCTCGACAGGGACGGCAAAGCTTTCTTT
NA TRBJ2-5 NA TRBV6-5 CASCPNRELGAQYF TGTGCCAGCTGTCCCAACAGGGAACTAGGGGCCCAGTACTTC
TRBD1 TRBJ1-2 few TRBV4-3 CASSPRQGAFGYTF TGCGCCAGCAGCCCCAGACAGGGGGCTTTTGGCTACACCTTC
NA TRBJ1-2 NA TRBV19 CASSMEAGGYTF TGTGCCAGTAGTATGGAGGCGGGTGGCTACACCTTC
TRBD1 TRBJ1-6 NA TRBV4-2 CASSQPSQGTGSSPLHF TGTGCCAGCAGCCAACCGAGTCAGGGGACAGGGAGTTCACCCCTCCACTTT
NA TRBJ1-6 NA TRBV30 CAWRIGLQGSPLHF TGTGCCTGGAGGATCGGTCTCCAGGGATCACCCCTCCACTTT
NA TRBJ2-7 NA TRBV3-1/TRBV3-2 CASSPGPPKNNYEQYF TGTGCCAGCAGCCCTGGCCCCCCCAAGAATAACTACGAGCAGTACTTC
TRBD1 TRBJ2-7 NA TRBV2 CASTGQGVSYEQYF TGTGCCAGTACCGGACAGGGCGTCTCCTACGAGCAGTACTTC
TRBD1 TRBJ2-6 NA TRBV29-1 CSVAGRTGGSGANVLTF TGCAGCGTTGCAGGTAGGACAGGGGGCTCTGGGGCCAACGTCCTGACTTTC
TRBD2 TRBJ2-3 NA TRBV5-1 CASSLSSGGRDTQYF TGCGCCAGCAGCTTATCCAGCGGGGGGCGAGATACGCAGTATTTT
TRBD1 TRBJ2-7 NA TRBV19 CASSIGVRGSLEQYF TGTGCCAGTAGTATAGGGGTCAGGGGGAGCCTTGAGCAGTACTTC
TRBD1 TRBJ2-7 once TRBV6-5 CASSRTGSSYEQYF TGTGCCAGCAGTCGGACAGGGAGCTCCTACGAGCAGTACTTC
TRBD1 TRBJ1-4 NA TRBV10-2 CASSEQTGSNEKLFF TGCGCCAGCAGTGAACAGACAGGGTCTAATGAAAAACTGTTTTTT
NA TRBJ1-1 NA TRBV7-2 CASSLTEDTEAFF TGTGCCAGCAGCTTGACAGAGGACACTGAAGCTTTCTTT
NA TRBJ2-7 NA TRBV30 CASRTIGPYEQYF TGTGCCTCCCGGACAATTGGGCCCTACGAGCAGTACTTC
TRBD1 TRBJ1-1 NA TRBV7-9 CASSPRQGGTEAFF TGTGCCAGCAGCCCTAGACAGGGGGGTACTGAAGCTTTCTTT
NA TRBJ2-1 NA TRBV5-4 CASSLGGVLYNEQFF TGTGCCAGCAGCTTGGGGGGCGTCCTCTACAATGAGCAGTTCTTC
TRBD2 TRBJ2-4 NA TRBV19 CASSIGGAKNIQYF TGTGCCAGTAGTATCGGGGGGGCCAAAAACATTCAGTACTTC
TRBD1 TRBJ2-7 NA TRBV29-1 CSVSGGQGTYEQYF TGCAGCGTTTCGGGGGGACAGGGTACCTACGAGCAGTACTTC
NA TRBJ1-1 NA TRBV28 CASSLEGGRMNTEAFF TGTGCCAGCAGCCTGGAGGGGGGGCGAATGAACACTGAAGCTTTCTTT
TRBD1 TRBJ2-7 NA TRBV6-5 CASSYRQGPRQYF TGTGCCAGCAGTTACCGACAGGGCCCCAGGCAGTACTTC
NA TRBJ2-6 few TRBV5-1 CASSADRPADFSGANVLTF TGCGCCAGCAGTGCTGACAGACCCGCTGATTTCTCCGGGGCCAACGTCCTGACTTTC
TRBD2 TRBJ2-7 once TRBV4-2 CASSQDRRRGGPYEQYF TGTGCCAGCAGCCAAGATCGTCGGCGGGGGGGCCCCTACGAGCAGTACTTC
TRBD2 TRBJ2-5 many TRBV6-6 CASSSRDYVAGETQYF TGTGCCAGCAGTTCACGGGACTATGTTGCAGGGGAGACCCAGTACTTC
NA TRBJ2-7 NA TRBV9 CASSEDTYSYEQYF TGTGCCAGCAGCGAAGACACTTACTCCTACGAGCAGTACTTC
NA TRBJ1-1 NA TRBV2 CASRAELQGGTEAFF TGTGCCAGCAGGGCAGAACTACAAGGGGGAACTGAAGCTTTCTTT
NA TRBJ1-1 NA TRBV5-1 CASSSTSGQTEAFF TGCGCCAGCAGCTCGACTTCAGGGCAGACTGAAGCTTTCTTT
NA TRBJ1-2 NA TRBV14 CASSQVGQRYGYTF TGTGCCAGCAGCCAAGTAGGACAGCGTTATGGCTACACCTTC
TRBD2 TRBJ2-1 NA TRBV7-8 CASSSPLAGGSYNEQFF TGTGCCAGCAGCTCTCCACTAGCGGGGGGCTCCTACAATGAGCAGTTCTTC
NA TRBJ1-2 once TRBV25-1 CASSEDYSRFGGYTF TGTGCCAGCAGTGAAGACTACAGCCGGTTCGGGGGCTACACCTTC
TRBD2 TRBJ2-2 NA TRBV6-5 CASSYTGTSYTGELFF TGTGCCAGCAGTTACACCGGGACTAGCTACACCGGGGAGCTGTTTTTT
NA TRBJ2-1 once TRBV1 CTSSQVRLAGHNEQFF TGCACCAGCAGCCAGGTTCGACTAGCGGGGCACAATGAGCAGTTCTTC
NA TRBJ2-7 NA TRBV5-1 CASSLEGNSGNEQYF TGCGCCAGCAGCTTGGAAGGCAACTCAGGGAACGAGCAGTACTTC
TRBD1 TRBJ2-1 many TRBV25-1 CASRDRYNEQFF TGTGCCAGCAGGGACAGGTACAATGAGCAGTTCTTC
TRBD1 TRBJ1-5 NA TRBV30 CAWTRTGKSNQPQHF TGTGCCTGGACCCGGACAGGGAAAAGCAATCAGCCCCAGCATTTT
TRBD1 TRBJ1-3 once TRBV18 CASSPRTGATRDTIYF TGTGCCAGCTCACCACGGACAGGGGCCACTCGGGACACCATATATTTT
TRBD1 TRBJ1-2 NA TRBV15 CATSRDPTGTNGYTF TGTGCCACCAGCAGGGACCCGACAGGGACCAATGGCTACACCTTC
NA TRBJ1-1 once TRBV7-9 CASSRGGSNTEAFF TGTGCCAGCAGCAGAGGAGGCTCGAACACTGAAGCTTTCTTT
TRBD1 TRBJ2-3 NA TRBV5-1 CASSGQGAGDTQYF TGCGCCAGCAGCGGACAGGGGGCTGGAGATACGCAGTATTTT
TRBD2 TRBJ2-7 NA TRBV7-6 CASSSTLGGDSYEQYF TGTGCCAGCAGCTCCACCTTGGGGGGGGACTCCTACGAGCAGTACTTC
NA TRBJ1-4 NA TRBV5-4 CASSPDLGEKLFF TGTGCCAGCAGCCCTGACCTAGGAGAAAAACTGTTTTTT
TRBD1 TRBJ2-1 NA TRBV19 CASSPGQGAIEQFF TGTGCCAGTAGTCCGGGACAGGGGGCGATTGAGCAGTTCTTC
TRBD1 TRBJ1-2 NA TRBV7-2 CASSLAPGQGSGYTF TGTGCCAGCAGCTTAGCCCCGGGACAGGGGAGCGGCTACACCTTC